What follows describes a single T cell receptor (beta chain). The sample originates from a study of OX40 agonist ivuxolimab in advanced cancers. Repertoires were generated with immunoSEQ multiplex PCR, while TCRdb's copy carries only in-frame clones and drops some. The sample contains about 80,000 clones, about 94% of which appear only once. V was clipped by 7 bases and J by 5 bases, with 11 bases between them. Germline V gene lookup returns CDR1 MNHEY and CDR2 SVGAGI. The CDR3 sequence is 12 residues long. The sequencing here drew on CD4+ or CD8+ T cells sorted from blood, taken in a trial of the OX40 agonist ivuxolimab. This chain joins TRBV6-5 and TRBJ2-5; TRBD2 might be the D (6 bases). This TCR was sampled from an adult with an advanced solid tumor such as melanoma, head and neck, liver or kidney cancer. This CDR3 reads CASTAGGETQYF. The CDR3 bases are TGTGCCAGCACCGCCGGAGGGGAGACCCAGTACTTC.